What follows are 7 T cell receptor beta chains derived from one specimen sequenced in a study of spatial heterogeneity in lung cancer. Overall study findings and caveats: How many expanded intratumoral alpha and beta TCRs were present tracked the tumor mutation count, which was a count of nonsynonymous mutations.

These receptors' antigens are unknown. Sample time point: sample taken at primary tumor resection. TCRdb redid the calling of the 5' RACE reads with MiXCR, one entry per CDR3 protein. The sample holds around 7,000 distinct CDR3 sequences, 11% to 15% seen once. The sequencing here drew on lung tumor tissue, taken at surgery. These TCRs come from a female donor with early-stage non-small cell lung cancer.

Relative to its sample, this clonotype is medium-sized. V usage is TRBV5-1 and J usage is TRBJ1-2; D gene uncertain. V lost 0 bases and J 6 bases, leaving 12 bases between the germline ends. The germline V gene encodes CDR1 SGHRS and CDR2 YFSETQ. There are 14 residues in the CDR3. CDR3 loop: CASSLVTGSDGYTF. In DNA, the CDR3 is TGCGCCAGCAGCTTGGTTACGGGGTCCGATGGCTACACCTTC.

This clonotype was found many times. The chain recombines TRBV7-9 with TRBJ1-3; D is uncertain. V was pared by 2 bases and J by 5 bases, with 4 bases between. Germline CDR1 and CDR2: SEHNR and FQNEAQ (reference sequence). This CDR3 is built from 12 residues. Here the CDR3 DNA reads TGTGCCAGCAGCTTATCCCGAAACACCATATATTTT. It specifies CASSLSRNTIYF.

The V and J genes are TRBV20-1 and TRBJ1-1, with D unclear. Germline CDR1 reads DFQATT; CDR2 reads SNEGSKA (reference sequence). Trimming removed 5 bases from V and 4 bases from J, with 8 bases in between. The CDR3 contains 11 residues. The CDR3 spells CSAARITEAFF. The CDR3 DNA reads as TGCAGTGCTGCTCGGATCACTGAAGCTTTCTTT.

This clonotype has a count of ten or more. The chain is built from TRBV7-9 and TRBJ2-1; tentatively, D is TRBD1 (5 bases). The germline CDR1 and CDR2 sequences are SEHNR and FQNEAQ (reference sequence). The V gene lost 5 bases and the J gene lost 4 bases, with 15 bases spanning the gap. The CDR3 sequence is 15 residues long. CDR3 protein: CASSLVTGLYNEQFF. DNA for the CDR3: TGTGCCAGCAGCCTTGTCACAGGATTGTACAATGAGCAGTTCTTC.

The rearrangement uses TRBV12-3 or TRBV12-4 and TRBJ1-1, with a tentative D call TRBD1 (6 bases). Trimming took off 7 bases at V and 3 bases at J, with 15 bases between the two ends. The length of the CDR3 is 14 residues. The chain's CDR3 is CASNQGHLDTEAFF. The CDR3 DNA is TGTGCCAGCAATCAGGGACACCTTGACACTGAAGCTTTCTTT.

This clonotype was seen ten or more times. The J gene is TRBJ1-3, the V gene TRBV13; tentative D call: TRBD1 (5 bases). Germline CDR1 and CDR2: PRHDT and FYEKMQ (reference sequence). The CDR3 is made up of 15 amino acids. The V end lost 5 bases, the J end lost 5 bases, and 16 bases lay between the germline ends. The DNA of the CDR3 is TGTGCCAGCAGCCCTCGTCAGGGTTGGCGAAACACCATATATTTT. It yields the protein CASSPRQGWRNTIYF.

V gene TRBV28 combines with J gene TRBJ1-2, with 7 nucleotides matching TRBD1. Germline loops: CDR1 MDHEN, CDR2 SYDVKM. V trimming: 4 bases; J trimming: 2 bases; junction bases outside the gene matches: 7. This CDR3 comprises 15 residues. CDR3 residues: CASSSFGTENYGYTF. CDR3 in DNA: TGTGCCAGCAGTTCCTTCGGGACAGAGAACTATGGCTACACCTTC.